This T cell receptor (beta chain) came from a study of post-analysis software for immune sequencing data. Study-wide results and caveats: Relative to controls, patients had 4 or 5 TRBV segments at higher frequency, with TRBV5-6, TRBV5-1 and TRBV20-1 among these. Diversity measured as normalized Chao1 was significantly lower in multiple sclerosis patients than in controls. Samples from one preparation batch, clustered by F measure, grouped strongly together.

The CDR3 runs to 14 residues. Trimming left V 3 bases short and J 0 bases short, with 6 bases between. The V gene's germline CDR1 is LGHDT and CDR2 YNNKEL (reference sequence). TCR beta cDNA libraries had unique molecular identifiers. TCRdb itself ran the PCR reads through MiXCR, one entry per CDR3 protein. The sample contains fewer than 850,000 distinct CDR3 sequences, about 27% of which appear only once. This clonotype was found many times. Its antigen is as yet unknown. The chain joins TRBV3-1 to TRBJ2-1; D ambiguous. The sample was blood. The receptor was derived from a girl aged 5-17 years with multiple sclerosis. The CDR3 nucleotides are TGTGCCAGCAGCCAGGGCTACTCCTACAATGAGCAGTTCTTC. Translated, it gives CASSQGYSYNEQFF.